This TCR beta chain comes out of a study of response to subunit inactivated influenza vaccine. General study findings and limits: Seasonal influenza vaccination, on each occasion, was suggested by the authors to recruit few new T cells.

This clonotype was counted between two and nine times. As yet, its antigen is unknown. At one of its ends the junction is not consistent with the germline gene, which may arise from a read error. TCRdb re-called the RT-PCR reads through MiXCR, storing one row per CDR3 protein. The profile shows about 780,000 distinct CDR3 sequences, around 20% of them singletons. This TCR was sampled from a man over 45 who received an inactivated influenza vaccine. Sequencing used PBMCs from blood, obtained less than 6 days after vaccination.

CDR3 sequence: CASSVAASGETQYF. In nucleotides, the CDR3 is TGTGCCAGCAGCGTAGCGGCTAGCGGGGAGACCCAGTACTTC. J is TRBJ2-5 and V is TRBV7-6, with 8 bases lining up with TRBD2. Germline CDR1 and CDR2: SGHVS and FNYEAQ. CDR3 length equals 14 residues.